These 14 T cell receptor beta chains originate from one sample sequenced in a study of cytomegalovirus exposure and HLA in healthy donors. PCR was performed using 60 Vbeta and 13 Jbeta primers. Sequencing used immunoSEQ multiplex PCR; TCRdb keeps in-frame clones, though not all of them. The data contain roughly 180,000 clones, just under 80% of them singletons. Specimen: PBMCs. The receptors were sampled from a woman between 25 and 40 years old in good health and CMV-seronegative.

This clone has only one observation. In DNA form, the CDR3 reads TGTGCCAGCAACCGAGCGGGGGGGCCAATCGAGCAGTACTTC. Its protein is CASNRAGGPIEQYF. The chain recombines TRBV14 with TRBJ2-7; 10 bases are a match to TRBD2. The CDR3 contains 14 residues. V shed 7 bases and J 6 bases; nucleotides not matched to a gene: 9. Germline V gene sequence: CDR1 SGHDN, CDR2 FVKESK.

V is TRBV7-9 and J is TRBJ2-7; 7 positions match TRBD1. Germline assignment: CDR1 SEHNR and CDR2 FQNEAQ (reference sequence). After removal of 5 bases from V and 2 bases from J, the junction contained 6 bases not matched to a gene. This CDR3 is built from 14 residues. The CDR3 sequence is CASSPGTVAYEQYF. In DNA form, the CDR3 reads TGTGCCAGCAGCCCCGGGACAGTCGCCTACGAGCAGTACTTC. The full variable domain, its missing parts supplied by reference TRBV7-9 and TRBJ2-7, is DTGVSQNPRHKITKRGQNVTFRCDPISEHNRLYWYRQTLGQGPEFLTYFQNEAQLEKSRLLSDRFSAERPKGSFSTLEIQRTEQGDSAMYLCASSPGTVAYEQYFGPGTRLTVT.

V gene TRBV7-3 combines with J gene TRBJ1-2; D may be TRBD1 (6 bases). The CDR3 covers 16 residues. Per the germline V gene, CDR1 is SGHTA and CDR2 is FQGTGA. V lost 5 bases and J lost 5, with 21 bases in between. In DNA form, the CDR3 reads TGTGCCAGCAGCCCCCAGCCCGGACAGTCTGTATATGGCTACACCTTC. Translation: CASSPQPGQSVYGYTF. Full variable domain (rest looked up from reference TRBV7-3 and TRBJ1-2): GAGVSQTPSNKVTEKGKYVELRCDPISGHTALYWYRQSLGQGPEFLIYFQGTGAADDSGLPNDRFFAVRPEGSVSTLKIQRTERGDSAVYLCASSPQPGQSVYGYTFGSGTRLTVV.

This rearrangement joins TRBV6-5 to TRBJ2-5, with 8 bases lining up with TRBD2. The DNA end is more similar to TRBJ2-7, so the J call may be wrong. In germline, CDR1 is MNHEY, CDR2 SVGAGI. The length of the CDR3 is 16 residues. The CDR3 DNA reads TGTGCCAGCAGTTACTCGACGGGCCAGCGGGGGTACGAGCAGTACTTC. Residues: CASSYSTGQRGYEQYF.

The J gene is TRBJ2-5, the V gene TRBV29-1; the match to TRBD1 covers 10 bases. V lost 6 bases and J lost 5; bases outside the gene matches: 6. This CDR3 region has 13 residues. Germline V gene lookup returns CDR1 SQVTM and CDR2 ANQGSEA. The CDR3 loop reads CSVDGTGVETQYF. The CDR3 DNA reads TGCAGCGTCGACGGGACAGGGGTGGAGACCCAGTACTTC.

The V call is TRBV30, the J call TRBJ2-3; 9 bases line up with TRBD1. Losses at the gene ends were 2 bases for V and 2 bases for J; bases not matched to a gene: 5. CDR3 length equals 15 residues. CDR1 is GTSNPN, CDR2 SVGIG, per germline (reference sequence). The CDR3 region is CAWSPDRGSTDTQYF. In nucleotides, the CDR3 is TGTGCCTGGAGTCCTGACAGGGGGTCCACAGATACGCAGTATTTT.

In its sample, this clone was seen once. The J gene is TRBJ1-2, the V gene TRBV2; D may be TRBD1 (6 bases). With 2 bases removed from V and 5 bases from J, the gap between germline ends came to 12 bases. The CDR3 has 14 residues. Germline CDR1 is SNHLY and CDR2 is FYNNEI. CDR3 region: CASSERGGLYGYTF. The CDR3 region has the DNA TGTGCCAGCAGTGAAAGGGGGGGGCTTTATGGCTACACCTTC. The full variable domain, its missing parts supplied by reference TRBV2 and TRBJ1-2, is EPEVTQTPSHQVTQMGQEVILRCVPISNHLYFYWYRQILGQKVEFLVSFYNNEISEKSEIFDDQFSVERPDGSNFTLKIRSTKLEDSAMYFCASSERGGLYGYTFGSGTRLTVV.

CDR3 coding DNA: TGCGCCAGCAGTGAGTCGCGGGGTAGGGGCTACACCTTC. This encodes CASSESRGRGYTF. This sequence joins TRBV10-1 and TRBJ1-2, with D unclear. The germline V and J ends were trimmed by 0 bases and 8 bases, with 10 bases remaining between them. The CDR3 extends over 13 amino acids. The germline V gene has CDR1 WNHNN and CDR2 SYGVQD (reference sequence).

The rearrangement links TRBV11-2 to TRBJ2-1, with D unclear. The CDR3 has 11 residues. Germline assignment: CDR1 SGHAT and CDR2 FQNNGV. V was pared by 5 bases and J by 8 bases, with 7 bases between. The CDR3 protein is CASSPLHEQFF. The CDR3 nucleotides read TGTGCCAGCAGCCCCCTCCATGAGCAGTTCTTC.

The rearrangement links TRBV4-3 to TRBJ2-1, with D tentatively TRBD2 (6 bases). Trimming removed 1 base at V and 3 bases at J, with 19 bases between. Germline CDR1 LGHNA, CDR2 YSLEER. The CDR3 extends over 18 amino acids. This chain's CDR3 is CASSQAPPTGEHYNEQFF. CDR3 in DNA: TGCGCCAGCAGCCAAGCCCCCCCCACGGGGGAACACTACAATGAGCAGTTCTTC.

This chain links TRBV4-3 with TRBJ2-7; the D gene is possibly TRBD2 (6 bases). This CDR3 has 14 residues. Per germline, CDR1 LGHNA and CDR2 YSLEER. V lost 0 bases and J lost 3, with 9 bases in between. CDR3 amino acids: CASSQDVAVYEQYF. The CDR3 coding sequence is TGCGCCAGCAGCCAAGATGTAGCGGTCTACGAGCAGTACTTC.

V usage is TRBV19 and J usage is TRBJ1-1, with 10 nucleotides matching TRBD1. V gave up 1 base and J gave up 5 bases; unmatched junction bases: 7. This CDR3 has 16 residues. CDR1 and CDR2 (germline): LNHDA, SQIVND (reference sequence). The CDR3 protein is CASSIGGTGAGTEAFF. The CDR3 DNA reads TGTGCCAGTAGTATAGGGGGGACAGGGGCGGGGACTGAAGCTTTCTTT.

A single count supports this clone. The CDR3 bases are TGTGCCAGCAGCCCCCAGGGGGCTGCTTCCTCAGATACGCAGTATTTT. Translation: CASSPQGAASSDTQYF. V and J are TRBV7-8 and TRBJ2-3, with 8 nucleotides matching TRBD1. The CDR3 extends over 16 amino acids. CDR1 SGHVS and CDR2 FQNEAQ come from the germline V gene. J lost 4 bases, V lost 5 bases, and 11 bases had no gene match.

The rearrangement links TRBV4-1 to TRBJ1-1, with D hard to call. Per germline, CDR1 MGHRA and CDR2 YSYEKL. The V gene lost 1 base and the J gene lost 1 base, with 7 bases spanning the gap. The CDR3 spans 14 residues. The chain's CDR3 is CASSQGGWNTEAFF. CDR3 coding DNA: TGCGCCAGCAGCCAAGGAGGGTGGAACACTGAAGCTTTCTTT.